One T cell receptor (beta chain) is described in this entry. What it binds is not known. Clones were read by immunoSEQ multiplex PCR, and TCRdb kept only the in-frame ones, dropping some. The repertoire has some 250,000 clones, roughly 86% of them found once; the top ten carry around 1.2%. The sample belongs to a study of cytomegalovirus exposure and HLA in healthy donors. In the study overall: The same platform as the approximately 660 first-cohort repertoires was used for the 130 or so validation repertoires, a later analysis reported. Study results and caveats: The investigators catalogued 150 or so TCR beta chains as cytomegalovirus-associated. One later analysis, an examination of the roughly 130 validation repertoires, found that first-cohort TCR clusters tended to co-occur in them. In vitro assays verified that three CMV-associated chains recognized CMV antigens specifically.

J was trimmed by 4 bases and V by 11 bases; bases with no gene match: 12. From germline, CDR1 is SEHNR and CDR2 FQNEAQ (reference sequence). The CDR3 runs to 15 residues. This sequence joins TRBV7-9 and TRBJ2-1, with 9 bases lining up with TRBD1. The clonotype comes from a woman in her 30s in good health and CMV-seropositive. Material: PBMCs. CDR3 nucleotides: TGTGCCGTCACAAGAGGGGACAGGGCTTACAATGAGCAGTTCTTC. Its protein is CAVTRGDRAYNEQFF.